The 28 T cell receptor beta chains below come from one sample, sequenced in a study of PD-1 blockade in classical Hodgkin lymphoma. Libraries were prepared by immunoSEQ multiplex PCR; TCRdb keeps only in-frame clonotypes and omits some of them. The table shows some 86,000 clones, with around nine tenths occurring only once. The time point was: cycle 4 day 1 (C4D1), after more than five weeks of nivolumab. Exposure to brentuximab vedotin varied, and each patient had relapsed following autologous stem cell transplantation. The material was peripheral blood mononuclear cells (PBMCs), obtained before the fourth cycle of nivolumab. These receptors all stem from a human donor with classical Hodgkin lymphoma.

The chain employs TRBV7-9 and TRBJ1-2; D uncertain. Germline CDR1 SEHNR, CDR2 FQNEAQ (reference sequence). V lost 8 bases and J 5 bases, leaving 9 bases between the germline ends. The CDR3 extends over 11 amino acids. CDR3 region: CASGIGYGYTF. CDR3 bases: TGTGCCAGCGGAATAGGGTATGGCTACACCTTC.

The CDR3 DNA follows: TGTGCCAGCAGCCAAGGGACAAGGCGGGACCAGTACTTC. This sequence encodes CASSQGTRRDQYF. This chain uses TRBV14 with TRBJ2-5, with D maybe TRBD2 (6 bases). The germline gives CDR1 SGHDN, CDR2 FVKESK. Trimming took 1 base from V and 10 from J, leaving 13 bases between them. The CDR3 consists of 13 residues.

V gene TRBV14 combines with J gene TRBJ2-7; no firm D call. CDR1 and CDR2 from the germline V gene are SGHDN and FVKESK. Trimming removed 8 bases at V and 5 bases at J, with 16 bases between. The CDR3 contains 13 residues. The CDR3 loop is CASGSTLIHEQYF. The CDR3 coding sequence is TGTGCCAGCGGATCGACACTTATCCACGAGCAGTACTTC.

The rearrangement uses TRBV6-1 and TRBJ1-5, with unresolved D. V was clipped by 9 bases and J by 5 bases, with 5 bases between them. Germline V lookup: CDR1 MNHNS, CDR2 SASEGT. This CDR3 spans 10 amino acids. The CDR3 is CASDYQPQHF. The DNA for the CDR3 is TGTGCCAGTGATTATCAGCCCCAGCATTTT.

The CDR3: CASSLGRGNTEAFF. CDR3 sequence (DNA): TGTGCCAGCAGCTTAGGAAGGGGAAACACTGAAGCTTTCTTT. The genes are TRBV7-2 and TRBJ1-1; D perhaps matches TRBD1 (5 bases). Trimming left V 1 base short and J 2 bases short, with 8 bases between. The CDR3 consists of 14 residues. The germline gives CDR1 SGHTA, CDR2 FQGNSA.

The chain carries TRBV29-1 and TRBJ1-2, with TRBD1 as a possible D gene (6 bases). The length of the CDR3 is 12 residues. Germline CDR1 and CDR2: SQVTM and ANQGSEA. V was clipped by 7 bases and J by 5 bases, with 14 bases between them. In DNA form, the CDR3 reads TGCAGCGCGGGGGGGGCTGGGTATGGCTACACCTTC. Translated, it gives CSAGGAGYGYTF.

This sequence joins TRBV4-2 and TRBJ1-2; TRBD1 agrees at 7 bases. V shed 0 bases and J 1 base; nucleotides not matched to a gene: 5. The CDR3 is 16 amino acids. In germline, CDR1 is LGHNA, CDR2 YNFKEQ. In DNA, the CDR3 is TGTGCCAGCAGCCAAGATCGGGGGGACAGTAACTATGGCTACACCTTC. Its protein product is CASSQDRGDSNYGYTF.

The rearrangement joins TRBV5-4 to TRBJ2-2; D remains ambiguous. The CDR3 runs 15 residues. The germline CDR1 and CDR2 sequences are SGHNT and YYREEE (reference sequence). The ends were cut back, 1 base at V and 1 base at J, with 8 bases in the middle. CDR3 sequence reads: CASSLKQKNTGELFF. The CDR3 DNA reads TGTGCCAGCAGCTTGAAACAGAAGAACACCGGGGAGCTGTTTTTT.

The chain links TRBV5-1 to TRBJ2-1, with 7 bases that match TRBD2. The V and J ends lost 0 bases and 7 bases, in that order; junction bases with no gene match: 7. CDR1 is SGHRS, CDR2 YFSETQ, per germline. This CDR3 is 15 amino acids long. The CDR3 nucleotides are TGCGCCAGCAGCTTGGAACTAGCGCTAGGAAATGAGCAGTTCTTC. It specifies CASSLELALGNEQFF.

The chain couples TRBV28 to TRBJ2-5, with 8 bases that match TRBD1. The CDR3 loop spans 17 amino acids. Germline-derived CDR1 and CDR2 are MDHEN and SYDVKM. J gave up 5 bases and V 3 bases, and 14 bases lay outside the gene matches. The DNA for the CDR3 is TGTGCCAGCAGTTTCCTCCCTGGACAGGGCTATGAGGAGACCCAGTACTTC. It specifies CASSFLPGQGYEETQYF.

The chain combines TRBV30 with TRBJ1-1, with D hard to call. Deletions cut 2 bases from V and 0 bases from J, with 16 bases between. The CDR3 has 16 residues. The germline V gene encodes CDR1 GTSNPN and CDR2 SVGIG (reference sequence). CDR3 sequence reads: CAWSRFSGNVNTEAFF. The CDR3 nucleotides read TGTGCCTGGAGTAGGTTTTCGGGAAATGTGAACACTGAAGCTTTCTTT.

The chain uses TRBV10-3 and TRBJ1-1; a possible D gene is TRBD1 (6 bases). Trimming took 5 bases from V and 0 from J, leaving 10 bases between them. The CDR3 loop spans 14 amino acids. Germline values: CDR1 ENHRY, CDR2 SYGVKD. The chain's CDR3 is CAISLGQLNTEAFF. CDR3 DNA sequence: TGTGCCATCAGTCTAGGACAGTTGAACACTGAAGCTTTCTTT.

The rearrangement links TRBV14 to TRBJ1-1; D not certain. The CDR3 runs 15 residues. With 0 bases removed from V and 1 base from J, the gap between germline ends came to 9 bases. The V gene's germline CDR1 is SGHDN and CDR2 FVKESK. The CDR3 sequence is CASSQDEGWNTEAFF. The CDR3 DNA reads TGTGCCAGCAGCCAAGATGAAGGTTGGAACACTGAAGCTTTCTTT.

The genes are TRBV18 and TRBJ2-4; D uncertain. Germline CDR1 and CDR2: KGHSH and LQKENI. Trimming stripped 1 base from V and 9 bases from J, with 13 bases between. This CDR3 is built from 14 residues. Here the CDR3 reads CASSPQGQNGIQYF. The CDR3 bases are TGTGCCAGCTCACCACAGGGCCAAAACGGCATTCAGTACTTC.

The chain carries TRBV6-5 and TRBJ1-1; D call uncertain. The V end lost 5 bases, the J end lost 1 base, and 8 bases lay between the germline ends. Germline CDR1 and CDR2: MNHEY and SVGAGI. This CDR3 region has 13 residues. CDR3 coding DNA: TGTGCCAGCAGTGACCCAGCGAACACTGAAGCTTTCTTT. Protein sequence: CASSDPANTEAFF.

This chain uses TRBV7-7 with TRBJ2-5, with D possibly being TRBD2 (6 bases). CDR3 length equals 14 residues. V lost 10 bases, J lost 2 bases, and 17 bases lay in between. Germline assignment: CDR1 SSHAT and CDR2 FNYEAQ (reference sequence). CDR3 nucleotides: TGTGCCACCTGGCGGCGGGGCCTACAAGAGACCCAGTACTTC. Translating it yields CATWRRGLQETQYF.

The chain links TRBV5-4 to TRBJ2-2; no definite D call. Trimming removed 2 bases from V and 3 bases from J, with 8 bases in between. This CDR3 region has 14 residues. Germline loops: CDR1 SGHNT, CDR2 YYREEE (reference sequence). In nucleotides, the CDR3 is TGTGCCAGCAGCTTAGGGCTATACACCGGGGAGCTGTTTTTT. Amino acids: CASSLGLYTGELFF.

The chain combines TRBV18 with TRBJ2-7, with D perhaps TRBD1 (6 bases). The CDR3 is made up of 14 amino acids. Germline loops: CDR1 KGHSH, CDR2 LQKENI. The germline V and J ends were trimmed by 2 bases and 7 bases, with 15 bases remaining between them. CDR3 sequence (DNA): TGTGCCAGCTCACCAGGGGACACCCTCCGGGAGCAGTACTTC. It codes for CASSPGDTLREQYF.

The chain uses TRBV4-1 and TRBJ1-5; D gene uncertain. Germline V gene sequence: CDR1 MGHRA, CDR2 YSYEKL. The length of the CDR3 is 13 residues. V lost 1 base to trimming and J lost 9 bases, with 10 bases between them. The CDR3 loop reads CASSQGIPGPQHF. The CDR3 region has the DNA TGCGCCAGCAGCCAAGGAATTCCGGGGCCCCAGCATTTT.

The chain is built from TRBV7-6 and TRBJ2-2; 14 bases are shared with TRBD2. The CDR3 covers 17 residues. Per the germline V gene, CDR1 is SGHVS and CDR2 is FNYEAQ. The junction had 6 bases not matched to a gene; V was cut back by 5 bases and J by 4 bases. CDR3 in amino acids: CASSPRLAGGGTGELFF. CDR3 nucleotides: TGTGCCAGCAGCCCCAGACTAGCGGGGGGGGGCACCGGGGAGCTGTTTTTT.

This clone has only one observation. The chain employs TRBV27 and TRBJ2-1; possibly TRBD1 for D (5 bases). This CDR3 contains 13 residues. The V gene lost 4 bases and the J gene lost 5 bases, with 9 bases spanning the gap. CDR1 and CDR2 from the germline V gene are MNHEY and SMNVEV (reference sequence). The CDR3 DNA reads as TGTGCCAGCAGTTATGACAGAAACAATGAGCAGTTCTTC. It codes for CASSYDRNNEQFF.

The V call is TRBV2, the J call TRBJ2-6; TRBD1 is a possible D gene (6 bases). The germline CDR1 and CDR2 sequences are SNHLY and FYNNEI. V lost 6 bases to trimming and J lost 0 bases, with 9 bases between them. CDR3 size: 15 residues. DNA for the CDR3: TGTGCCAGCAGCCAGGACAGCTCTGGGGCCAACGTCCTGACTTTC. The encoded protein is CASSQDSSGANVLTF.

V gene TRBV7-9 combines with J gene TRBJ1-1, with D maybe TRBD1 (6 bases). V shed 5 bases and J shed 7 bases, with 17 bases lying between them. The CDR3 has 14 amino acids. Germline V lookup: CDR1 SEHNR, CDR2 FQNEAQ (reference sequence). The CDR3 sequence is CASSPPAGALEAFF. In DNA form, the CDR3 reads TGTGCCAGCAGCCCCCCCGCGGGGGCACTTGAAGCTTTCTTT.

About this clone: The identical CDR3 is also encoded by other nucleotide sequences in the sample. J is TRBJ1-1 and V is TRBV6-5, with 7 positions matching TRBD1. V dropped 5 bases and J dropped 5; count of bases not matched to a gene: 5. CDR3 length equals 13 residues. Germline CDR1 MNHEY, CDR2 SVGAGI. For the CDR3, the DNA is TGTGCCAGCAGTAGGACAGGCGGGACTGAAGCTTTCTTT. As protein: CASSRTGGTEAFF.

The chain couples TRBV25-1 to TRBJ1-1; D unresolved. V was shortened by 1 base and J by 8 bases, with 20 bases between the two germline ends. The CDR3 contains 16 residues. CDR1 MGHDK and CDR2 SYGVNS come from the germline V gene. As DNA, the CDR3 is TGTGCCAGCAGTGAATGGAGTGTTACCCAGGCTGGGGAAGCTTTCTTT. This sequence encodes CASSEWSVTQAGEAFF.

The chain has TRBV10-1 and TRBJ1-2; D ambiguous. Deletions cut 1 base from V and 8 bases from J, with 17 bases between. CDR1 is WNHNN and CDR2 is SYGVQD in the germline V gene (reference sequence). The CDR3 contains 15 residues. For the CDR3, the DNA is TGCGCCAGCAGTGAGTTGGCCTCCCGGGGAAAAGGCTACACCTTC. As protein: CASSELASRGKGYTF.

This chain uses TRBV6-1 with TRBJ2-7; 10 bases match TRBD1. The CDR3 sequence is 15 residues long. V lost 4 bases and J lost 2; bases outside the gene matches: 5. The germline gives CDR1 MNHNS, CDR2 SASEGT. The CDR3 region is CASSARTGGTYEQYF. CDR3 nucleotides: TGTGCCAGCAGTGCCAGGACAGGGGGAACCTACGAGCAGTACTTC.

The chain combines TRBV6-6 with TRBJ1-4; 8 bases map to TRBD1. J was trimmed by 4 bases and V by 5 bases; bases with no gene match: 9. From germline, CDR1 is MNHNY and CDR2 SVGAGI (reference sequence). The CDR3 contains 16 residues. The CDR3, as DNA: TGTGCCAGCAGTACAACCCGGACAGGGAATAATGAAAAACTGTTTTTT. It translates to CASSTTRTGNNEKLFF.